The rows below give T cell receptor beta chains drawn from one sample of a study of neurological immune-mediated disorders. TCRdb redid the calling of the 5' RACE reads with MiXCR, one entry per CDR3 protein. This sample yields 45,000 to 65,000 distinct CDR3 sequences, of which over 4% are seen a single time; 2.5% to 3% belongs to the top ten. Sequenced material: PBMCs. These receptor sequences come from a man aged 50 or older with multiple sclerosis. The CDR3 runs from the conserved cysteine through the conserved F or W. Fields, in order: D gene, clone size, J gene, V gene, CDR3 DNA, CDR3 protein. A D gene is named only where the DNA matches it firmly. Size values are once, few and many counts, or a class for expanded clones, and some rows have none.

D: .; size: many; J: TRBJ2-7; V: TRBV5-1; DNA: TGCGCCAGCAGCTCCAGCTCCTACGAGCAGTACTTC; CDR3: CASSSSSYEQYF
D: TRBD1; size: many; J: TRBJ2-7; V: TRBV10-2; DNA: TGCGCCAGTAGGACAGGGGTGGCCTACGAGCAGTACTTC; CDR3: CASRTGVAYEQYF
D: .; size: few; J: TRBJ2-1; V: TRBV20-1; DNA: TGCAGTGCTAGAGATCTACCCGGGGGCCAGCAGTTCTTC; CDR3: CSARDLPGGQQFF
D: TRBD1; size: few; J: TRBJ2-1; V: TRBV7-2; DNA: TGTGCCAGCAGGGATGACAGGGGAGGCAATGAGCAGTTCTTC; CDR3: CASRDDRGGNEQFF
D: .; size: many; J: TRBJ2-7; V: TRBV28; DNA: TGTGCCAGCCAACCACGGGATACGCGCCCCTACGAGCAGTACTTC; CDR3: CASQPRDTRPYEQYF
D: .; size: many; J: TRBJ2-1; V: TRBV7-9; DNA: TGTGCCAGCAGCCCGCGGACTGGGGGATCCTACAATGAGCAGTTCTTC; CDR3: CASSPRTGGSYNEQFF
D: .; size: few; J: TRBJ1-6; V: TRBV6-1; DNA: TGTGCCAGCAGTGAAGAAGGGGGGGGGGCTTCACCCCTCAACTTT; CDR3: CASSEEGGGASPLNF
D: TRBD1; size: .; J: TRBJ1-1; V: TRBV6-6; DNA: TGTGCCAGCACCTCCGACAGGGGCACTGAAGCTTTCTTT; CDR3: CASTSDRGTEAFF
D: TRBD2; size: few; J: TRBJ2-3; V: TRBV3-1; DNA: TGTGCCAGCAGCCAAGATCGGGGGACTAGCCTAACGCAGTATTTT; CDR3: CASSQDRGTSLTQYF
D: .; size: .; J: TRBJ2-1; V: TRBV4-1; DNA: TGCGCCAGCAGCCAAGTAGTGGGCCCGGCCTACAATGAGCAGTTCTTC; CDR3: CASSQVVGPAYNEQFF
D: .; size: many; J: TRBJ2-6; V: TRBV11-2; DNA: TGTGCCAGCCGGAGCTCTGGGGCCAACGTCCTGACTTTC; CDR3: CASRSSGANVLTF
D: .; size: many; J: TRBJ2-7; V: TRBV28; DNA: TGTGCCAGCAGTTTATCCGGTGGACTAAGGAGCTCCTACGAGCAGTACTTC; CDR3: CASSLSGGLRSSYEQYF
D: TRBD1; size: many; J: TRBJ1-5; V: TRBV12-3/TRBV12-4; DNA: TGTGCCAGCAGACGGACAGGGGCCCAGCCCCAGCATTTT; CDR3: CASRRTGAQPQHF
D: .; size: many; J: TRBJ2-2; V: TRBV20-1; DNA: TGCAGTGCTAGAGACCTGAACACCGGGGAGCTGTTTTTT; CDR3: CSARDLNTGELFF
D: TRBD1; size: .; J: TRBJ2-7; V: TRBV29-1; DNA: TGCAGCGTTGCCGGGACAGGGCCCTACGAGCAGTACTTC; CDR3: CSVAGTGPYEQYF
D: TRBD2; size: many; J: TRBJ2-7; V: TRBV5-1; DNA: TGCGCCAGCAGCCCAGGGACTAGCGGGGTCTACGAGCAGTACTTC; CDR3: CASSPGTSGVYEQYF
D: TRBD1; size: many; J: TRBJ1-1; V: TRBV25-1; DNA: TGTGCCAGCTCCAGGGGGGGAGGCGCTGAAGCTTTCTTT; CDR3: CASSRGGGAEAFF
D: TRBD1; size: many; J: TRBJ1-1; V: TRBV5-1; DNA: TGCGCCAGCAGCTTGGCGCAGGGGGGCGTCACTGAAGCTTTCTTT; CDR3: CASSLAQGGVTEAFF
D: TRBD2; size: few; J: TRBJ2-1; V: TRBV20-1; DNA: TGCAGTGCTGGGGGGGACCCCACCCATGAGCAGTTCTTC; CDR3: CSAGGDPTHEQFF
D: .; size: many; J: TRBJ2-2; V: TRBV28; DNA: TGTGCCAGCAGGACCCAGGACACAAACACCGGGGAGCTGTTTTTT; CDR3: CASRTQDTNTGELFF
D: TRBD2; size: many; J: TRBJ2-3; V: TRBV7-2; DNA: TGTGCCAGCAGCCTAGGACTAGCGGGGGCCTCAGATACGCAGTATTTT; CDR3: CASSLGLAGASDTQYF
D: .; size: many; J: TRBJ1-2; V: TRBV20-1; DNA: TGCAGTGCTAGAGGGCAGGGTCCTAACTATGGCTACACCTTC; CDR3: CSARGQGPNYGYTF
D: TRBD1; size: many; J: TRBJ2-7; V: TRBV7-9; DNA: TGTGCCAGCAGCTTACAGGGGGCTTTAGTGTACGAGCAGTACTTC; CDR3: CASSLQGALVYEQYF
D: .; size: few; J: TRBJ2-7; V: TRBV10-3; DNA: TGTGCCATCAGCCAGGGAACTACCTCCTACGAGCAGTACTTC; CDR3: CAISQGTTSYEQYF
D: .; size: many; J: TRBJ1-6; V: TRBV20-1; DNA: TGCAGTGCTAGACGGACATCTTCGCCCCTCCACTTT; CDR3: CSARRTSSPLHF
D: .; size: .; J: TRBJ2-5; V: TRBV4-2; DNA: TGTGCCAGCAGCCAAGATCCTGGGCCAGGGGAGACCCAGTACTTC; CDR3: CASSQDPGPGETQYF
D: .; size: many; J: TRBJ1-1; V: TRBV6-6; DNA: TGTGCCACACAGGCGGCCGAGAACACTGAAGCTTTCTTT; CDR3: CATQAAENTEAFF
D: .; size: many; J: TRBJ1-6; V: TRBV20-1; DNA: TGCAGTGCTAGGGCGCGGGGTAATTCACCCCTCCACTTT; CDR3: CSARARGNSPLHF
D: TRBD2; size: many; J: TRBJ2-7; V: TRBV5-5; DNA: TGTGCCAGCAGCTTAAGCGGGACCGGCTCCTACGAGCAGTACTTC; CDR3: CASSLSGTGSYEQYF
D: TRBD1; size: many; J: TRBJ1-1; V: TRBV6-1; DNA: TGTGCCAGCAGGGATACAGGGGGCACTGAAGCTTTCTTT; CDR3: CASRDTGGTEAFF
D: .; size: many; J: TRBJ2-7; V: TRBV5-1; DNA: TGCGCCAGCAGCCCCTTGTCGGGACATAGCTCCTACGAGCAGTACTTC; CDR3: CASSPLSGHSSYEQYF
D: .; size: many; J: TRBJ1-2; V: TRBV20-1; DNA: TGCAGTGCTAGATTCGGGGGGAACTATGGCTACACCTTC; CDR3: CSARFGGNYGYTF
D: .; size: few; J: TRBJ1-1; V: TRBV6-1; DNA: TGTGCCAGCAGGGACATCAACAGGAACACTGAAGCTTTCTTT; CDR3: CASRDINRNTEAFF
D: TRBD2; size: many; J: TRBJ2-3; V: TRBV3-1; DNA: TGTGCCAGCAGCCAACTCCCAGCGGGAGAGAGGGCCGATACGCAGTATTTT; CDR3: CASSQLPAGERADTQYF
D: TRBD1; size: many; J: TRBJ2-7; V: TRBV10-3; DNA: TGTGCCATCAGTATGAGCATCCGGGACAGAGATGGGTACGAGCAGTACTTC; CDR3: CAISMSIRDRDGYEQYF